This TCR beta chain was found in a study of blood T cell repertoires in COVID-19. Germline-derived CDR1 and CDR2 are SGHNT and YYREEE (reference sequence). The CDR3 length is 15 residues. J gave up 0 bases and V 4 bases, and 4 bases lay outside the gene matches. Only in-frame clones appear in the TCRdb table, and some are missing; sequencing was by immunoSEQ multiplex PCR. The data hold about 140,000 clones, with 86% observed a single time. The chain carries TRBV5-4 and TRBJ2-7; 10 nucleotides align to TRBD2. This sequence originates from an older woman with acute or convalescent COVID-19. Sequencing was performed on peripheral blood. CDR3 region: CASSLKRGGSYEQYF. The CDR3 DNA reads TGTGCCAGCAGCCTAAAGCGGGGGGGCTCCTACGAGCAGTACTTC.